A single sample gave rise to the 20 T cell receptor beta chains below, sequenced in a study of human T cells and chemical hapten exposure (dated by TCRdb to the early 2020s). The method behind the library was RACE. The sequencer was a NextSeq 500. TCRdb cleaned the public reads at Q25 with fastp, built clones with MiXCR and kept in-frame beta chains. Each entry merges the rows of one CDR3 protein and shows their most common DNA and genes. In this sample the table shows about 130,000 distinct CDR3 sequences, approximately 9.5% of which occur a single time. In total, the top ten clones hold roughly 2% of the sample. The intended sense of this specimen's time point label: healthy volunteer bleed at 2 weeks. Unfractionated whole blood was collected in Tempus Blood RNA tubes, and total RNA was extracted from that blood. The sequencing sample was made of whole blood. The source is a male donor in good health. Some clones in this sample may be carry-over from other donors' samples.

This rearrangement joins TRBV27 to TRBJ1-5; D ambiguous. The germline gives CDR1 MNHEY, CDR2 SMNVEV (reference sequence). This CDR3 comprises 18 residues. The V and J ends lost 5 bases and 0 bases respectively, with 20 bases between them. Here the CDR3 DNA reads TGTGCCAGCAGTCCCCGGTGGGTGGACGGCCCTAGCAATCAGCCCCAGCATTTT. This codes for CASSPRWVDGPSNQPQHF.

DNA of the CDR3: TGTGCCATCAGTGAGTCTGGGGCCAACGTCCTGACTTTC. Encoded protein: CAISESGANVLTF. The chain links TRBV10-3 to TRBJ2-6; D is undetermined. V lost 0 bases to trimming and J lost 3 bases, with 0 bases between them. The CDR3 runs to 13 residues. Germline V gene sequence: CDR1 ENHRY, CDR2 SYGVKD.

This clonotype came up many times. The rearrangement uses TRBV29-1 and TRBJ2-1; perhaps TRBD2 as D (6 bases). This CDR3 is built from 15 residues. Germline CDR1 SQVTM, CDR2 ANQGSEA. The ends were cut back, 0 bases at V and 3 bases at J, with 12 bases in the middle. CDR3 DNA: TGCAGCGTTGAAGATCCCGGGACTCACTACAATGAGCAGTTCTTC. Amino acid sequence: CSVEDPGTHYNEQFF.

This clonotype was observed a handful of times. The gene calls are TRBV14 and TRBJ2-1, with TRBD2 matching over 11 bases. CDR3 size: 18 residues. The germline V gene has CDR1 SGHDN and CDR2 FVKESK. Germline trimming cut 3 bases from V and 9 bases from J; bases unmatched to any gene: 16. This CDR3 is CASSQTLQTSGRLVEQFF. The DNA of the CDR3 is TGTGCCAGCAGCCAGACATTACAAACTAGCGGGAGACTGGTTGAGCAGTTCTTC.

This rearrangement joins TRBV10-3 to TRBJ2-7; D tentatively fits TRBD1 or TRBD2 (5 bases each). The V end lost 4 bases, the J end lost 3 bases, and 10 bases lay between the germline ends. Per germline, CDR1 ENHRY and CDR2 SYGVKD. This CDR3 contains 13 residues. CDR3 in amino acids: CAISGGTVYEQYF. Written as DNA, the CDR3 is TGTGCCATCAGTGGAGGGACGGTCTACGAGCAGTACTTC.

There are many counts of this clonotype. The chain uses TRBV4-2 and TRBJ2-7; D gene unclear. The CDR3 runs to 14 residues. CDR1 LGHNA and CDR2 YNFKEQ come from the germline V gene. The ends were cut back, 0 bases at V and 3 bases at J, with 9 bases in the middle. In DNA form, the CDR3 reads TGTGCCAGCAGCCAAGACGCCCGGAACTACGAGCAGTACTTC. Its translation: CASSQDARNYEQYF.

The sample holds many counts of this clonotype. The chain links TRBV7-3 to TRBJ1-6; tentatively, D is TRBD1 (6 bases). Trimming stripped 5 bases from V and 7 bases from J, with 6 bases between. The CDR3 is 12 amino acids. The V gene's germline CDR1 is SGHTA and CDR2 FQGTGA. The CDR3 is CASSTGNSPLHF. Written as DNA, the CDR3 is TGTGCCAGCAGCACAGGGAATTCACCCCTCCACTTT.

The chain uses TRBV5-4 and TRBJ1-2; D gene ambiguous. This CDR3 spans 12 amino acids. Germline V lookup: CDR1 SGHNT, CDR2 YYREEE (reference sequence). V lost 2 bases, J lost 12 bases, and 14 bases lay in between. Written as DNA, the CDR3 is TGTGCCAGCAGCTTCGCGTCAGCTCAGAACACCTTC. It translates to CASSFASAQNTF.

CDR3 sequence reads: CASRRRASPLHF. DNA of the CDR3: TGTGCCAGCAGAAGAAGGGCCTCACCCCTCCACTTT. The chain joins TRBV27 to TRBJ1-6; no clear D gene. The CDR3 has 12 residues. Germline CDR1 and CDR2: MNHEY and SMNVEV (reference sequence). With 6 bases removed from V and 10 bases from J, the gap between germline ends came to 10 bases.

This clonotype was observed a handful of times. The V gene is TRBV20-1, the J gene TRBJ2-6; a possible D gene is TRBD1 (5 bases). With 1 base removed from V and 4 bases from J, the gap between germline ends came to 14 bases. Germline V gene sequence: CDR1 DFQATT, CDR2 SNEGSKA (reference sequence). This CDR3 has 16 residues. Written as DNA, the CDR3 is TGCAGTGCTAGAGTCAGGGTTGTCTCGGGGGCCAACGTCCTGACTTTC. Protein: CSARVRVVSGANVLTF.

V gene TRBV14 combines with J gene TRBJ1-1; D ambiguous. The length of the CDR3 is 15 residues. The germline gives CDR1 SGHDN, CDR2 FVKESK. V was shortened by 3 bases and J by 1 base, with 12 bases between the two germline ends. The CDR3 loop reads CASSHEHLSNTEAFF. CDR3 coding DNA: TGTGCCAGCAGCCACGAACACTTATCGAACACTGAAGCTTTCTTT.

This clonotype was detected ten times or more. The genes are TRBV6-2 or TRBV6-3 and TRBJ1-1; 8 nucleotides align to TRBD1. CDR3 length equals 13 residues. CDR1 MNHEY and CDR2 SVGEGT come from the germline V gene. Germline trimming cut 7 bases from V and 5 bases from J; bases unmatched to any gene: 6. CDR3 DNA: TGTGCCAGCACAGACAGGGGAGGAACTGAAGCTTTCTTT. Protein sequence: CASTDRGGTEAFF.

This clonotype was counted at least ten times. The chain employs TRBV6-2 or TRBV6-3 and TRBJ2-3; 7 bases agree with TRBD2. Unmatched junction bases numbered 4, after V lost 7 bases and J lost 0 bases. Germline assignment: CDR1 MNHEY and CDR2 SVGEGT. This CDR3 is built from 14 residues. The DNA of the CDR3 is TGTGCCAGCATCGGCGGGGGAAGCACAGATACGCAGTATTTT. Translation: CASIGGGSTDTQYF.

This clonotype was counted between two and nine times. The V and J genes are TRBV2 and TRBJ1-1; D possibly corresponds to TRBD1 (6 bases). The CDR3 is made up of 14 amino acids. CDR1 and CDR2 from the germline V gene are SNHLY and FYNNEI. V lost 8 bases and J lost 6, with 19 bases in between. The CDR3, as DNA: TGTGCCAGCCCGGGGACACCGACTCGTGCTGAAGCTTTCTTT. Translated, it gives CASPGTPTRAEAFF.

The sample holds many counts of this clonotype. This chain joins TRBV7-2 and TRBJ1-1; no reliable D call. Germline lookup yields CDR1 SGHTA and CDR2 FQGNSA. V shed 2 bases and J shed 4 bases, with 14 bases lying between them. The CDR3 runs to 15 residues. The CDR3 sequence: CASSLYQEGGTEAFF. The CDR3 DNA is TGTGCCAGCAGCTTATATCAGGAGGGCGGCACTGAAGCTTTCTTT. Based on the CDR3 plus reference TRBV7-2 and TRBJ1-1, the full variable domain is GAGVSQSPSNKVTEKGKDVELRCDPISGHTALYWYRQSLGQGLEFLIYFQGNSAPDKSGLPSDRFSAERTGGSVSTLTIQRTQQEDSAVYLCASSLYQEGGTEAFFGQGTRLTVV.

This chain uses TRBV5-1 with TRBJ2-5; maybe TRBD1 (6 bases). The CDR3 has 15 amino acids. The V end was cut by 0 bases, the J end by 1 base, with 10 bases between. Germline CDR1 is SGHRS and CDR2 is YFSETQ. The CDR3 is CASSLDRAPQETQYF. The DNA for the CDR3 is TGCGCCAGCAGCTTGGACAGGGCTCCCCAAGAGACCCAGTACTTC.

In its sample, this clonotype was seen many times. The V gene is TRBV29-1, the J gene TRBJ2-3, with D tentatively TRBD1 (5 bases). CDR3 length: 16 residues. Trimming took 4 bases from V and 2 from J, leaving 19 bases between them. The V gene's germline CDR1 is SQVTM and CDR2 ANQGSEA. CDR3 sequence: CSVVRARGTHTDTQYF. The CDR3 DNA reads TGCAGCGTTGTCAGGGCCCGCGGTACACACACAGATACGCAGTATTTT.

This chain connects TRBV7-9 to TRBJ2-1; tentatively, D is TRBD2 (5 bases). CDR1 is SEHNR, CDR2 FQNEAQ, per germline (reference sequence). Trimming shortened V by 2 bases and J by 5 bases, and 10 bases separated the two germline ends. This CDR3 has 14 residues. CDR3 nucleotides: TGTGCCAGCAGCTTACCAGCGGAGCACAATGAGCAGTTCTTC. As protein: CASSLPAEHNEQFF.

This clonotype was counted many times. The V gene is TRBV7-3, the J gene TRBJ2-2; tentative D call: TRBD1 (6 bases). CDR3 length equals 15 residues. Looked up from germline, CDR1 is SGHTA and CDR2 is FQGTGA. Between the trimmed V and J ends, which lost 5 bases and 0 bases, there was a span of 10 bases. CDR3 sequence reads: CASSLDSSNTGELFF. The CDR3 region has the DNA TGTGCCAGCAGCCTGGACAGTTCGAACACCGGGGAGCTGTTTTTT.

Regarding this clonotype: Its ends do not fully match the called genes, so a read error is possible. This chain connects TRBV2 to TRBJ1-1; D is unclear. The CDR3 totals 12 residues. Per germline, CDR1 SNHLY and CDR2 FYNNEI. The CDR3 reads CAGSDENTEAFF. The CDR3 DNA is TGTGCCGGCAGTGACGAAAACACTGAAGCTTTCTTT.